This TCR beta chain derives from a study of T cells in Graves' hyperthyroidism and ophthalmopathy. Study overall: Sampling of peripheral blood happened at initial diagnosis, prior to any treatment.

V lost 4 bases to trimming and J lost 5 bases, with 15 bases between them. Germline V lookup: CDR1 SNHLY, CDR2 FYNNEI. The CDR3 totals 15 residues. Study-level findings and limits: Most thyroid clonotypes expanded above 0.001 appeared in blood too. A model of 13 V-J pairs discriminated ophthalmopathy from stable hyperthyroidism.

Clinical symptoms, serum thyroxine and TRAb, thyroid ultrasound and orbital computed tomography were used for the diagnoses. Researchers took RNA transcripts and amplified the TCR beta CDR3 regions from them. During a first-round RT-PCR of the TCR CDR3, the HTBI primer set was used. Via MiXCR, TCRdb re-called the multiplex PCR reads, giving one row per CDR3 protein. This table holds about 360,000 distinct CDR3 sequences, about 15% found once. This clonotype was found many times. Its matching antigen is unknown. What was sequenced was blood. The TCR originated in a woman younger than 30 with Graves' hyperthyroidism that later progressed to Graves' ophthalmopathy. V usage is TRBV2 and J usage is TRBJ1-5, with D possibly TRBD1 on 5 matching bases. This CDR3 reads CASSGGTLADQPQHF. DNA for the CDR3: TGTGCCAGCAGTGGGGGCACCCTAGCGGATCAGCCCCAGCATTTT.